The source of this T cell receptor (beta chain) is a study of blood T cell repertoires in COVID-19. Study overall: Whether acute or convalescent, the COVID-19 samples came from the United States, Italy and Spain. PBMCs, B-cell-depleted T cells, or T cells provided the cDNA or gDNA that made up the material.

Per the authors' pipeline: It was from reference gene primer amplification that nucleated cell counts were estimated. Repertoires were generated with immunoSEQ multiplex PCR, while TCRdb's copy carries only in-frame clones and drops some. The V and J calls and clone size are taken from that table; D and trimming were inferred from the DNA. In the table there are 50,000 or so clones, around 90% of which are singletons. Per germline, CDR1 SGDLS and CDR2 YYNGEE. The CDR3 has 14 residues. The V end was cut by 0 bases, the J end by 5 bases, with 11 bases between. Sequenced sample: peripheral blood. The clonotype was recovered from a man in his fifties or sixties with active COVID-19. This chain joins TRBV9 and TRBJ1-2; D might be TRBD1 (5 bases). The CDR3 sequence is CASSVEAGNYGYTF. CDR3 DNA sequence: TGTGCCAGCAGCGTAGAGGCAGGGAATTATGGCTACACCTTC.